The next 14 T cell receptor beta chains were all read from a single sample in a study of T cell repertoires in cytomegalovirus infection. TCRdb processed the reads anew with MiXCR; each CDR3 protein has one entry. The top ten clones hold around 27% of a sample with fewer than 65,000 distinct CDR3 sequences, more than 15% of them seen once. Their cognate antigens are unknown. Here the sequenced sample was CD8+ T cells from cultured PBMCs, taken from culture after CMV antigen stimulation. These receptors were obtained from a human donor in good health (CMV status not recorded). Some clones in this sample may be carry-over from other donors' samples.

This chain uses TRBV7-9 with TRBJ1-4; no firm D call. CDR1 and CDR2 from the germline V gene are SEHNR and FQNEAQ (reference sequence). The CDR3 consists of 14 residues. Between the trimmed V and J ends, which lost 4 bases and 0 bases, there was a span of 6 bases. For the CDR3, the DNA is TGTGCCAGCAGCTGGGATTCAACTAATGAAAAACTGTTTTTT. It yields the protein CASSWDSTNEKLFF.

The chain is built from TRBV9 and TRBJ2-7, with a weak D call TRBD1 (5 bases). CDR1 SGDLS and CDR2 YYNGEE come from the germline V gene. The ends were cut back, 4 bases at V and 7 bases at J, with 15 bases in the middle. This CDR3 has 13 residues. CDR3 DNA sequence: TGTGCCAGCAGCCCCAGGCAGGGCTCGGAGCAGTACTTC. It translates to CASSPRQGSEQYF. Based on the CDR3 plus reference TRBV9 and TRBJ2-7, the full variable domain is DSGVTQTPKHLITATGQRVTLRCSPRSGDLSVYWYQQSLDQGLQFLIQYYNGEERAKGNILERFSAQQFPDLHSELNLSSLELGDSALYFCASSPRQGSEQYFGPGTRLTVT.

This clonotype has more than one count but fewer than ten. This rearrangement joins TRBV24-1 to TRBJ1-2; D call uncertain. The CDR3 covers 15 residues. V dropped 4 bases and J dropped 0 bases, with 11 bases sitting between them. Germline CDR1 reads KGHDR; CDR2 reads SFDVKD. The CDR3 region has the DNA TGTGCCACCAGTGAACGACGGCAAGCTAACTATGGCTACACCTTC. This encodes CATSERRQANYGYTF.

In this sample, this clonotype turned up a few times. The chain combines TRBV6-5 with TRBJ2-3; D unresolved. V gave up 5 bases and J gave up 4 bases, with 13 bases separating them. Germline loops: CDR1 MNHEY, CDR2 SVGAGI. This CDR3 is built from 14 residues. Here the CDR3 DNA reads TGTGCCAGCAGTCATCTCATGACTCCAGATACGCAGTATTTT. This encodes CASSHLMTPDTQYF.

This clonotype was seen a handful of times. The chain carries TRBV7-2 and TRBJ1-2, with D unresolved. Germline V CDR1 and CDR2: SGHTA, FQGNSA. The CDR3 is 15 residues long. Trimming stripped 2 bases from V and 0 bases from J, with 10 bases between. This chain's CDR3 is CASSLSPGTNYGYTF. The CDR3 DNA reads TGTGCCAGCAGCTTAAGCCCGGGTACTAACTATGGCTACACCTTC.

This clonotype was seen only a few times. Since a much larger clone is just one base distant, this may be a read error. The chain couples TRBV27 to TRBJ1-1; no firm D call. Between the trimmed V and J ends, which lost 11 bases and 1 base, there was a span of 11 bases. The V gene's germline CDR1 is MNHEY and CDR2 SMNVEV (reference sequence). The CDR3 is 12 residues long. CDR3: CARTDTNTEAFF. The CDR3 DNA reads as TGTGCCCGCACCGACACGAACACTGAAGCTTTCTTT.

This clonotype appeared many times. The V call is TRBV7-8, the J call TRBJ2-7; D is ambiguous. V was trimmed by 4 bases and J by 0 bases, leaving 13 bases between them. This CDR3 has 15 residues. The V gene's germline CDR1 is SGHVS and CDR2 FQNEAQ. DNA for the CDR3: TGTGCCAGCAGCTCCTACAGTGCACACTCCTACGAGCAGTACTTC. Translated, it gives CASSSYSAHSYEQYF.

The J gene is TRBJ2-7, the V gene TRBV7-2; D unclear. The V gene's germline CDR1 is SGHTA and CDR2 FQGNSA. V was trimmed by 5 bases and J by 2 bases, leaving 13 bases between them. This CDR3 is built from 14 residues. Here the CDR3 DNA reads TGTGCCAGCAGCCCCCGGGCCGACGCCTACGAGCAGTACTTC. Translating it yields CASSPRADAYEQYF. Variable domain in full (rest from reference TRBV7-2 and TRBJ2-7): GAGVSQSPSNKVTEKGKDVELRCDPISGHTALYWYRQSLGQGLEFLIYFQGNSAPDKSGLPSDRFSAERTGGSVSTLTIQRTQQEDSAVYLCASSPRADAYEQYFGPGTRLTVT.

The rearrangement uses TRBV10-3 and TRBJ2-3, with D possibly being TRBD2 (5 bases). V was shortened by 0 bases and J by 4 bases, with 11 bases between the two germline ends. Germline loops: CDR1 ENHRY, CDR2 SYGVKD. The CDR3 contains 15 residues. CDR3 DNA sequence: TGTGCCATCAGTGAGTCGGTAGGAGGCCCAGATACGCAGTATTTT. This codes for CAISESVGGPDTQYF.

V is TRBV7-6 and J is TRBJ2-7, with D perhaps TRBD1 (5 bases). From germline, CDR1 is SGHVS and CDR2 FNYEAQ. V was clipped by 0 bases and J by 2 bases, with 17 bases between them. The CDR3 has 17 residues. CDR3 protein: CASSLASHQGFAYEQYF. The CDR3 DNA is TGTGCCAGCAGCTTAGCGTCCCATCAGGGTTTCGCCTACGAGCAGTACTTC.

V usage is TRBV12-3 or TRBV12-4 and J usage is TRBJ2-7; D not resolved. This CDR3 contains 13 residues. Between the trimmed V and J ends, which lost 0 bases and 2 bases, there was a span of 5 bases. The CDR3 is CASSLAVTYEQYF. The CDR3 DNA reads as TGTGCCAGCAGTTTAGCAGTTACCTACGAGCAGTACTTC.

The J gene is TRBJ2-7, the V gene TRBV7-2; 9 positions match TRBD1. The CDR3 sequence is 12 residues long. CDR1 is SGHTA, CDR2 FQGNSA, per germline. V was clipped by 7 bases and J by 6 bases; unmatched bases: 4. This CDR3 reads CASNRDRAEQYF. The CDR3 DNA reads TGTGCCAGCAACCGGGACAGGGCCGAGCAGTACTTC.

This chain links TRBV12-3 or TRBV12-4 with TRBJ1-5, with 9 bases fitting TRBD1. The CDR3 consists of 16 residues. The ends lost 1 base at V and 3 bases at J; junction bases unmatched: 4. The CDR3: CASSLGTGVLNQPQHF. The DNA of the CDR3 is TGTGCCAGCAGTTTAGGGACAGGGGTGCTCAATCAGCCCCAGCATTTT.

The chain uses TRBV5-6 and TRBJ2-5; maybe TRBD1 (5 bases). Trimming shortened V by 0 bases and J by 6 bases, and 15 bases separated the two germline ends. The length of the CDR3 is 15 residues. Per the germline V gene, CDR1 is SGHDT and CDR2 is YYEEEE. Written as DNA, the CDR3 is TGTGCCAGCAGCTTGGCCGGCTCAGGGTGGAAGACCCAGTACTTC. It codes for CASSLAGSGWKTQYF.